The 30 T cell receptor beta chains below were found in one sample sequenced in a study of cytomegalovirus exposure and HLA in healthy donors. PCR was performed using 60 Vbeta and 13 Jbeta primers. The assay was immunoSEQ multiplex PCR, and TCRdb's table has in-frame clones only and misses some. Of around 100,000 clones listed, roughly two thirds are singletons. Sequenced sample: PBMCs. The receptors here all came from a man between 18 and 29 years old in good health and CMV-seropositive.

The CDR3 protein is CASRWPSGANVLTF. CDR3 coding DNA: TGTGCCAGTAGATGGCCCTCTGGGGCCAACGTCCTGACTTTC. This chain joins TRBV19 and TRBJ2-6; no clear D. This CDR3 comprises 14 residues. Trimming left V 6 bases short and J 0 bases short, with 6 bases between. Germline loops: CDR1 LNHDA, CDR2 SQIVND (reference sequence). The full variable domain, completed using reference TRBV19 and TRBJ2-6, is DGGITQSPKYLFRKEGQNVTLSCEQNLNHDAMYWYRQDPGQGLRLIYYSQIVNDFQKGDIAEGYSVSREKKESFPLTVTSAQKNPTAFYLCASRWPSGANVLTFGAGSRLTVL.

This chain uses TRBV9 with TRBJ2-1; the D gene is possibly TRBD2 (5 bases). CDR1 and CDR2 (germline): SGDLS, YYNGEE. Trimming left V 4 bases short and J 8 bases short, with 19 bases between. This CDR3 has 15 residues. CDR3 sequence reads: CASSPPGSGWDEQFF. The CDR3, as DNA: TGTGCCAGCAGCCCACCGGGGTCCGGTTGGGATGAGCAGTTCTTC.

The chain has TRBV2 and TRBJ2-7; the match to TRBD2 covers 12 bases. Losses at the gene ends were 2 bases for V and 5 bases for J; bases not matched to a gene: 7. This CDR3 has 16 amino acids. Germline V lookup: CDR1 SNHLY, CDR2 FYNNEI. CDR3 nucleotide sequence: TGTGCCAGCAGTGAAATGAGGACTAGCGGGATTAACGAGCAGTACTTC. It encodes CASSEMRTSGINEQYF.

This sequence joins TRBV6-5 and TRBJ2-5; maybe TRBD2 (6 bases). The CDR3 spans 16 residues. Germline lookup yields CDR1 MNHEY and CDR2 SVGAGI. Trimming pared 3 bases from V and 2 bases from J, leaving 16 bases between. The CDR3: CASSYQDARGQETQYF. The CDR3 DNA reads TGTGCCAGCAGTTATCAGGATGCGCGGGGTCAAGAGACCCAGTACTTC.

This clone has only a few counts. V and J are TRBV7-9 and TRBJ2-7; D is possibly TRBD2 (7 bases). CDR3 length: 13 amino acids. CDR1 is SEHNR and CDR2 is FQNEAQ in the germline V gene (reference sequence). Deletions cut 5 bases from V and 2 bases from J, with 10 bases between. The CDR3 DNA reads TGTGCCAGCAGCCAGCGGGACACCTACGAGCAGTACTTC. Translation: CASSQRDTYEQYF.

The chain uses TRBV7-2 and TRBJ2-7, with 9 positions matching TRBD2. V shed 1 base, J shed 0 bases, and the junction held 4 bases outside the gene matches. Germline V gene sequence: CDR1 SGHTA, CDR2 FQGNSA. CDR3 size: 16 residues. CDR3 sequence (DNA): TGTGCCAGCAGCTTAGGCGGGGGGGCCCTCTCCTACGAGCAGTACTTC. The encoded protein is CASSLGGGALSYEQYF.

The chain links TRBV11-3 to TRBJ1-1; 7 bases fit TRBD1. There are 16 residues in the CDR3. With 3 bases clipped from V and 0 bases from J, the junction kept 7 bases outside the gene matches. Germline V gene data show CDR1 as SGHNT and CDR2 as YENEEA. This CDR3 is CASSLARTGLNTEAFF. CDR3 bases: TGTGCCAGCAGCTTGGCCCGGACAGGATTGAACACTGAAGCTTTCTTT.

This chain uses TRBV5-5 with TRBJ2-1; 7 bases match TRBD2. CDR1 and CDR2 (germline): SGHKS, YYEKEE (reference sequence). This CDR3 region has 14 residues. V was clipped by 2 bases and J by 5 bases; unmatched bases: 4. CDR3 DNA sequence: TGTGCCAGCAGCTTAGGGCGGGGGAACAATGAGCAGTTCTTC. Its protein product is CASSLGRGNNEQFF.

This clone has only one observation. The chain is built from TRBV12-5 and TRBJ2-5, with a tentative D call TRBD2 (7 bases). Trimming removed 0 bases at V and 1 base at J, with 15 bases between. Germline V gives CDR1 LGHNT, CDR2 FRNRAP. The CDR3 spans 17 residues. The CDR3 nucleotides are TGTGCTAGTGGTTTGGTTTTAGGGGGGGCCGTCCAAGAGACCCAGTACTTC. Translating gives CASGLVLGGAVQETQYF.

The chain employs TRBV4-1 and TRBJ1-1; the D is unclear. The CDR3 sequence is 14 residues long. CDR1 and CDR2 (germline): MGHRA, YSYEKL. The germline V and J ends were trimmed by 2 bases and 7 bases, with 14 bases remaining between them. CDR3 sequence reads: CASSQLSPPSEAFF. CDR3 nucleotides: TGCGCCAGCAGCCAACTTTCCCCTCCGAGTGAAGCTTTCTTT.

This clone was found a few times. This chain uses TRBV18 with TRBJ1-3; weak D call: TRBD1 (5 bases). This CDR3 comprises 14 residues. The germline V gene encodes CDR1 KGHSH and CDR2 LQKENI. Trimming took 6 bases from V and 0 from J, leaving 9 bases between them. CDR3 loop: CASSPGSSGNTIYF. CDR3 DNA sequence: TGTGCCAGCTCTCCAGGGAGCTCTGGAAACACCATATATTTT.

This clone has a handful of counts. V is TRBV29-1 and J is TRBJ2-2; TRBD1 matches 11 bases. The CDR3 runs to 14 residues. Germline V lookup: CDR1 SQVTM, CDR2 ANQGSEA. Trimming removed 7 bases from V and 3 bases from J; junction bases left unmatched: 4. CDR3 nucleotide sequence: TGCAGCGCCTGGGGACAGGGGGACACCGGGGAGCTGTTTTTT. Protein product: CSAWGQGDTGELFF.

The chain couples TRBV18 to TRBJ2-1, with no clear D. The CDR3 has 15 amino acids. Germline CDR1 is KGHSH and CDR2 is LQKENI. Trimming took off 3 bases at V and 3 bases at J, with 12 bases between the two ends. CDR3 region: CASSPDDSYYNEQFF. CDR3 sequence (DNA): TGTGCCAGCTCACCTGACGACTCCTACTACAATGAGCAGTTCTTC.

The chain couples TRBV7-9 to TRBJ2-7, with TRBD1 matching 8 bases. The junction had 3 bases not matched to a gene; V was cut back by 1 base and J by 4 bases. The CDR3 spans 14 residues. The germline V gene encodes CDR1 SEHNR and CDR2 FQNEAQ (reference sequence). The CDR3 is CASSLGQGAYEQYF. In nucleotides, the CDR3 is TGTGCCAGCAGCTTAGGCCAGGGGGCGTACGAGCAGTACTTC. Variable domain in full (rest from reference TRBV7-9 and TRBJ2-7): DTGVSQNPRHKITKRGQNVTFRCDPISEHNRLYWYRQTLGQGPEFLTYFQNEAQLEKSRLLSDRFSAERPKGSFSTLEIQRTEQGDSAMYLCASSLGQGAYEQYFGPGTRLTVT.

The chain has TRBV18 and TRBJ2-3; 7 nucleotides match TRBD2. The CDR3 covers 17 residues. The V segment lost 5 bases and the J segment 5 bases; nucleotides outside the gene matches: 16. CDR1 and CDR2 from the germline V gene are KGHSH and LQKENI. CDR3 region: CASSAGLKTKAEDTQYF. DNA for the CDR3: TGTGCCAGCTCAGCGGGACTAAAAACAAAGGCGGAAGATACGCAGTATTTT.

V gene TRBV9 combines with J gene TRBJ2-1; D not resolved. The length of the CDR3 is 14 residues. V gave up 0 bases and J gave up 0 bases, with 4 bases separating them. CDR1 is SGDLS, CDR2 YYNGEE, per germline. The CDR3 sequence is CASSVDTSYNEQFF. The CDR3 bases are TGTGCCAGCAGCGTAGACACCTCCTACAATGAGCAGTTCTTC.

The CDR3 here is CSVVDRADVWGEQYF. CDR3 sequence (DNA): TGCAGCGTTGTGGACAGGGCTGACGTTTGGGGTGAGCAGTACTTC. The J gene is TRBJ2-5, the V gene TRBV29-1; 8 nucleotides line up with TRBD1. With V trimmed by 4 bases and J by 11 bases, 18 bases remained unmatched. CDR1 SQVTM and CDR2 ANQGSEA come from the germline V gene. The CDR3 has 15 residues.

This rearrangement joins TRBV6-5 to TRBJ2-2; TRBD2 is a possible D gene (6 bases). Germline lookup yields CDR1 MNHEY and CDR2 SVGAGI. CDR3 length: 13 amino acids. Deletions cut 4 bases from V and 4 bases from J, with 7 bases between. The CDR3, as DNA: TGTGCCAGCAGTTGGGGAGGCACCGGGGAGCTGTTTTTT. The encoded protein is CASSWGGTGELFF.

V gene TRBV7-9 combines with J gene TRBJ1-1; 8 nucleotides agree with TRBD1. The germline V gene has CDR1 SEHNR and CDR2 FQNEAQ (reference sequence). The CDR3 has 15 residues. The trim removed 2 bases at V and 0 bases at J, leaving 2 bases unmatched. CDR3 protein: CASSLQGALNTEAFF. The CDR3 DNA follows: TGTGCCAGCAGCTTACAGGGGGCCTTGAACACTGAAGCTTTCTTT.

J is TRBJ2-1 and V is TRBV7-2; 7 nucleotides match TRBD1. The V gene end was trimmed by 1 base and the J gene end by 2 bases; junction bases not matched to a gene: 2. Germline CDR1 SGHTA, CDR2 FQGNSA. This CDR3 spans 15 amino acids. The chain's CDR3 is CASSLGQGTYNEQFF. The CDR3 DNA is TGTGCCAGCAGCTTAGGACAGGGAACCTACAATGAGCAGTTCTTC.

The chain links TRBV19 to TRBJ1-5; no clear D. The CDR3 is 13 amino acids. Trimming took off 6 bases at V and 11 bases at J, with 17 bases between the two ends. Germline V lookup: CDR1 LNHDA, CDR2 SQIVND (reference sequence). The CDR3 DNA sequence: TGTGCCAGTAGAGCGGCCGCCAGCCCGGCCCAGCATTTT. Translation: CASRAAASPAQHF.

The rearrangement uses TRBV6-5 and TRBJ1-4, with 7 bases lining up with TRBD1. CDR3 size: 14 residues. With 5 bases clipped from V and 5 bases from J, the junction kept 5 bases outside the gene matches. Germline CDR1 reads MNHEY; CDR2 reads SVGAGI. The CDR3 DNA reads as TGTGCCAGCAGTCTGACAGGGCGCAATGAAAAACTGTTTTTT. The encoded protein is CASSLTGRNEKLFF.

This chain connects TRBV27 to TRBJ2-2, with D perhaps matching TRBD1 (6 bases). The germline V and J ends were trimmed by 6 bases and 4 bases, with 15 bases remaining between them. The CDR3 totals 15 residues. Germline V gives CDR1 MNHEY, CDR2 SMNVEV (reference sequence). The CDR3 coding sequence is TGTGCCAGCAGGCCTCACAGGGTGAGCACCGGGGAGCTGTTTTTT. Its protein is CASRPHRVSTGELFF.

V is TRBV27 and J is TRBJ2-1; 11 bases are a match to TRBD2. Unmatched junction bases numbered 7, after V lost 6 bases and J lost 3 bases. This CDR3 is built from 16 residues. Germline loops: CDR1 MNHEY, CDR2 SMNVEV (reference sequence). CDR3 in amino acids: CASRLSGGALYNEQFF. CDR3 DNA sequence: TGTGCCAGCAGACTTAGCGGGGGGGCCCTCTACAATGAGCAGTTCTTC.

V gene TRBV30 combines with J gene TRBJ2-7; 9 nucleotides line up with TRBD1. Germline V gene lookup returns CDR1 GTSNPN and CDR2 SVGIG (reference sequence). Trimming took 0 bases from V and 3 from J; bases not matched to a gene: 3. The CDR3 consists of 14 residues. The CDR3 loop reads CAWSVGTGSYEQYF. DNA for the CDR3: TGTGCCTGGAGTGTAGGGACAGGGAGCTACGAGCAGTACTTC. Supplemented by reference TRBV30 and TRBJ2-7, the full variable domain reads SQTIHQWPATLVQPVGSPLSLECTVEGTSNPNLYWYRQAAGRGLQLLFYSVGIGQISSEVPQNLSASRPQDRQFILSSKKLLLSDSGFYLCAWSVGTGSYEQYFGPGTRLTVT.

V is TRBV6-5 and J is TRBJ1-2; D remains ambiguous. V was pared by 8 bases and J by 4 bases, with 11 bases between. Germline V gives CDR1 MNHEY, CDR2 SVGAGI. The CDR3 runs to 12 residues. As DNA, the CDR3 is TGTGCCAGCTCCCAGCGGGGCTATGGCTACACCTTC. It is translated as CASSQRGYGYTF.

The CDR3 here is CASSSRLAGGRETQYF. CDR3 in DNA: TGTGCCAGCAGTTCCAGACTAGCGGGGGGACGAGAGACCCAGTACTTC. The J gene is TRBJ2-5, the V gene TRBV6-5; 13 bases agree with TRBD2. V was pared by 4 bases and J by 4 bases, with 6 bases of the junction left unmatched. Germline CDR1 is MNHEY and CDR2 is SVGAGI. The CDR3 loop spans 16 amino acids.

This clone appeared once. The V gene is TRBV6-5, the J gene TRBJ1-1; TRBD1 aligns across 7 bases. V gave up 2 bases and J gave up 1 base; unmatched junction bases: 7. This CDR3 spans 16 amino acids. Germline V lookup: CDR1 MNHEY, CDR2 SVGAGI. This CDR3 is CASSYLVRTGNTEAFF. The CDR3 DNA reads as TGTGCCAGCAGTTACCTCGTCAGGACAGGGAACACTGAAGCTTTCTTT.

This clone appeared a few times. The V and J genes are TRBV5-4 and TRBJ1-2; D call uncertain. This CDR3 contains 14 residues. V was trimmed by 5 bases and J by 2 bases, leaving 13 bases between them. Germline loops: CDR1 SGHNT, CDR2 YYREEE (reference sequence). In nucleotides, the CDR3 is TGTGCCAGCAGTTCAGGTTTAGACAACTATGGCTACACCTTC. Translated, it gives CASSSGLDNYGYTF.

The chain couples TRBV7-2 to TRBJ1-1; D is uncertain. The CDR3 is made up of 13 amino acids. Trimming removed 1 base at V and 1 base at J, with 4 bases between. CDR1 and CDR2 from the germline V gene are SGHTA and FQGNSA. The CDR3 sequence: CASSLVRNTEAFF. The DNA of the CDR3 is TGTGCCAGCAGCTTAGTCAGGAACACTGAAGCTTTCTTT.